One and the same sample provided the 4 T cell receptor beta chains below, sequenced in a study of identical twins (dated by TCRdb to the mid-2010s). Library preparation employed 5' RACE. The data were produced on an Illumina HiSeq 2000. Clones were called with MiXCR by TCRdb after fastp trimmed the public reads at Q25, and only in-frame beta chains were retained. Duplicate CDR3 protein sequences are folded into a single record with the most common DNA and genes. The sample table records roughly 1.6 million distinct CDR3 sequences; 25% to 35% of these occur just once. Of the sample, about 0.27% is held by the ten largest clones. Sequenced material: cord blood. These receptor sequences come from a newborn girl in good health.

The CDR3 DNA is TGTGCCAGCAGCCGTAGCGAAACAGATACGCAGTATTTT. This translates into CASSRSETDTQYF. V usage is TRBV5-6 and J usage is TRBJ2-3; a weak D match, TRBD2 (5 bases). CDR1 is SGHDT, CDR2 YYEEEE, per germline. The CDR3 length is 13 residues. The V end was cut by 4 bases, the J end by 3 bases, with 9 bases between.

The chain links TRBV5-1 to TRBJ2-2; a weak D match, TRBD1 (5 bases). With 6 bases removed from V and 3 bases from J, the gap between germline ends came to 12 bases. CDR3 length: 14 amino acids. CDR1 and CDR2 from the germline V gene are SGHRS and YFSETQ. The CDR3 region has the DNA TGCGCCAGCATTCGGACAACCTACACCGGGGAGCTGTTTTTT. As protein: CASIRTTYTGELFF.

CDR3 DNA: TGTGCCAGCAGCTCGGACAGGTGGGGGGACATTCAGTACTTC. This translates into CASSSDRWGDIQYF. The rearrangement uses TRBV5-6 and TRBJ2-4; D might be TRBD1 (7 bases). The germline gives CDR1 SGHDT, CDR2 YYEEEE. The CDR3 runs 14 residues. The V gene lost 3 bases and the J gene lost 8 bases, with 15 bases spanning the gap.

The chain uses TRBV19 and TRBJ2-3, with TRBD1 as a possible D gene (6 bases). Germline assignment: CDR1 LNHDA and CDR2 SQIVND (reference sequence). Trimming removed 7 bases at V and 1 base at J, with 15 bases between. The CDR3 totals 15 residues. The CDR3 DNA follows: TGTGCCAGTACCGCAGGGGACACCCGCACAGATACGCAGTATTTT. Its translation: CASTAGDTRTDTQYF.